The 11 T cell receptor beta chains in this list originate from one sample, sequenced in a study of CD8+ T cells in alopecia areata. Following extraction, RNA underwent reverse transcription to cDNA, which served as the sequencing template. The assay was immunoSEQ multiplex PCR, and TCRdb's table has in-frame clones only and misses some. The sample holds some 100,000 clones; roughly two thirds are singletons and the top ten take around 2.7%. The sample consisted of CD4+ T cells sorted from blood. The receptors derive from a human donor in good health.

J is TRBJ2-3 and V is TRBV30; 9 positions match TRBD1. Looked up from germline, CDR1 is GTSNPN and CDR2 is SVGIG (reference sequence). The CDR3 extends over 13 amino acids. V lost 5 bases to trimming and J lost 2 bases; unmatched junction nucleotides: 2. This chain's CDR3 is CAWGTGFTDTQYF. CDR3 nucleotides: TGTGCCTGGGGGACAGGGTTCACAGATACGCAGTATTTT.

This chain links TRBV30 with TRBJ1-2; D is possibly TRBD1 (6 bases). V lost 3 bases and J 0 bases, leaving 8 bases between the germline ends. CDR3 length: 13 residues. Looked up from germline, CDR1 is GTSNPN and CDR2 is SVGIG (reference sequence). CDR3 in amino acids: CAWSRQANYGYTF. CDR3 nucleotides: TGTGCCTGGAGCCGACAGGCTAACTATGGCTACACCTTC.

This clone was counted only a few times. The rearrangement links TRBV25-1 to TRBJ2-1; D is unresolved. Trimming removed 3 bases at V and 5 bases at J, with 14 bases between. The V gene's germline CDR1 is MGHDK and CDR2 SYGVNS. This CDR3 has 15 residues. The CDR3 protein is CASSDHRVYNNEQFF. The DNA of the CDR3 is TGTGCCAGCAGTGATCACCGGGTTTACAACAATGAGCAGTTCTTC.

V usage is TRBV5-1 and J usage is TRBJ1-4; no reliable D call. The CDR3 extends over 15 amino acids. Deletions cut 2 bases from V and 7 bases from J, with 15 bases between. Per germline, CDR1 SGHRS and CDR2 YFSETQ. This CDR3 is CASSFPELEGEKLFF. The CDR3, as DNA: TGCGCCAGCAGCTTCCCCGAGCTGGAGGGTGAAAAACTGTTTTTT.

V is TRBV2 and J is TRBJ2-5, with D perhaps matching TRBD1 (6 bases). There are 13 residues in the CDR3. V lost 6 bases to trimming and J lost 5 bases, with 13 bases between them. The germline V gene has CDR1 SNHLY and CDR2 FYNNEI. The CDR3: CASRQGSRETQYF. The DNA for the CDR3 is TGTGCCAGCAGACAGGGAAGCCGGGAGACCCAGTACTTC.

This chain's CDR3 is CASSPDPNTDTQYF. The DNA of the CDR3 is TGTGCCAGCAGCCCGGACCCAAACACAGATACGCAGTATTTT. The rearrangement joins TRBV5-4 to TRBJ2-3; D is unresolved. CDR3 length: 14 amino acids. V was cut by 4 bases and J by 2 bases, with 11 bases left in between. Germline V CDR1 and CDR2: SGHNT, YYREEE (reference sequence).

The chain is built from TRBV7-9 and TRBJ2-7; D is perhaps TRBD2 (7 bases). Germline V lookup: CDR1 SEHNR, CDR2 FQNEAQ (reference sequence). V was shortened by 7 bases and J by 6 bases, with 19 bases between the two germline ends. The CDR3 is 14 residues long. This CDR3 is CASTLEGGPFEQYF. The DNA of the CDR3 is TGTGCCAGCACCCTAGAGGGGGGGCCTTTCGAGCAGTACTTC.

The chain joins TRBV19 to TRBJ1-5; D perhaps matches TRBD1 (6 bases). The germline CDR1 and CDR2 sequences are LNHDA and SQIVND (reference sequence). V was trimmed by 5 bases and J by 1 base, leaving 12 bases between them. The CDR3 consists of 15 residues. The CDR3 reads CASSGQLISNQPQHF. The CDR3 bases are TGTGCCAGTAGTGGACAGCTGATCAGCAATCAGCCCCAGCATTTT. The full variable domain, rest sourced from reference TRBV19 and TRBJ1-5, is DGGITQSPKYLFRKEGQNVTLSCEQNLNHDAMYWYRQDPGQGLRLIYYSQIVNDFQKGDIAEGYSVSREKKESFPLTVTSAQKNPTAFYLCASSGQLISNQPQHFGDGTRLSIL.

The CDR3 here is CASGQETQYF. CDR3 DNA sequence: TGCGCCAGCGGTCAAGAGACCCAGTACTTC. The rearrangement uses TRBV5-1 and TRBJ2-5; D remains ambiguous. The CDR3 is 10 amino acids. The V gene lost 7 bases and the J gene lost 2 bases, with 3 bases spanning the gap. Germline CDR1 is SGHRS and CDR2 is YFSETQ.

CDR3 region: CASSEWGEYGYTF. DNA for the CDR3: TGTGCCAGCAGTGAATGGGGGGAGTATGGCTACACCTTC. This rearrangement joins TRBV2 to TRBJ1-2; D is perhaps TRBD1 (5 bases). Germline V lookup: CDR1 SNHLY, CDR2 FYNNEI. The CDR3 is 13 residues long. Trimming stripped 2 bases from V and 5 bases from J, with 9 bases between.

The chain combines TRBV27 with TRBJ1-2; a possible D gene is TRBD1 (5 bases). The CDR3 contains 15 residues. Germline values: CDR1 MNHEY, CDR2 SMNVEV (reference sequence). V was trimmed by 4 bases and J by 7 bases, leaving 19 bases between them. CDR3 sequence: CASSSGGRDSGGYTF. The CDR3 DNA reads TGTGCCAGCAGTTCGGGCGGGAGGGACTCGGGTGGCTACACCTTC.